Included here is one T cell receptor beta chain sequence, with context. Germline values: CDR1 LNHDA, CDR2 SQIVND (reference sequence). The length of the CDR3 is 13 residues. The germline V and J ends were trimmed by 3 bases and 9 bases, with 12 bases remaining between them. Method: immunoSEQ multiplex PCR; TCRdb's copy keeps in-frame clones and lacks some. The table shows tens of thousands of clones, with over 75% occurring only once. This specimen belongs to a study of technical replicates of blood from several donors. The V and J genes are TRBV19 and TRBJ2-1, with D tentatively TRBD2 (7 bases). Sequencing was done on a sample of T cells isolated from PBMCs. The sequence was collected from a human donor in good health. In nucleotides, the CDR3 is TGTGCCAGTAGTATTGAGGGGGGGACTGAGCAGTTCTTC. The encoded protein is CASSIEGGTEQFF.